This T cell receptor beta chain was profiled in a study of human T cells and chemical hapten exposure. About the study: Per-sample TCR yields varied mainly from small pooled library volume differences. Study results and caveats: The number of TCRs over 1 in 1000 frequency stayed unchanged after DPC.

This clonotype was seen only a few times. What it recognizes is unknown. Separate cDNA molecules received unique molecular identifiers, which the library attached to them. As handled by the study authors: There were a median of around 96,000 TCRs per sample, with a range from about 23,224 to 750,000. MiXCR, run by TCRdb on the 5' RACE reads, gives a single entry per CDR3 protein. It is TCRdb's table, rather than the study itself, that gives the V and J calls and clone size. Among 75,000 or so distinct CDR3 sequences, about 16% were seen once, and the ten largest hold about 6.5%. Total RNA was isolated from whole blood that had not been fractionated. The CDR3 covers 13 residues. Trimming stripped 2 bases from V and 1 base from J, with 4 bases between. Germline V gene sequence: CDR1 MNHNY, CDR2 SVGAGI (reference sequence).

This clonotype was obtained from a female donor in good health. The chain carries TRBV6-6 and TRBJ2-3; D is undetermined. The DNA of the CDR3 is TGTGCCAGCAGTTACCCGCGCACAGATACGCAGTATTTT. Its protein is CASSYPRTDTQYF.